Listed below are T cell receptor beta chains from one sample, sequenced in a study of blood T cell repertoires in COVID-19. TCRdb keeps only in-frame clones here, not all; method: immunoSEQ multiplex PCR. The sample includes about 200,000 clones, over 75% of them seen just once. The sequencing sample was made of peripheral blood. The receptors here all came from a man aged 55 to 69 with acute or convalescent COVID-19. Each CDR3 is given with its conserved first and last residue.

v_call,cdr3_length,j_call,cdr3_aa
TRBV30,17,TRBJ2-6,CAWSVLRSSFGANVLTF
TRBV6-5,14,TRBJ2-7,CASSFGQGRNEQYF
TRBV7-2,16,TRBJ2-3,CASSSYELGRGDTQYF
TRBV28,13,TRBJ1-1,CASIQQGFNEAFF
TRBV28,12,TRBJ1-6,CASSAYNSPLHF
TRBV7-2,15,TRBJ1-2,CASSLNPGQFYGYTF
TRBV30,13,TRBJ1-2,CAWSLQGAYGYTF
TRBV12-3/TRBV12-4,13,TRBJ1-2,CASSLENSYGYTF
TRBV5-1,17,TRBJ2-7,CASSFPLGSGSSNEQYF
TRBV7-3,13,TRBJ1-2,CASSLGQGYGYTF
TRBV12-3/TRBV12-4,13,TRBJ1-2,CASSLDRVRGYTF
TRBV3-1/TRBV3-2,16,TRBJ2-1,CASSRTSGLTYNEQFF
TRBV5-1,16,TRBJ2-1,CASSTGLAGGENEQFF
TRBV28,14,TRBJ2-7,CASSLPQGAGEQYF
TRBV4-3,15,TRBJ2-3,CASSHLTGEVDTQYF
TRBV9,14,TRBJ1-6,CASSRGQGNSPLHF
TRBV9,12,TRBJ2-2,CASSLTGGELFF
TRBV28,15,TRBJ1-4,CASSFGVLTNEKLFF
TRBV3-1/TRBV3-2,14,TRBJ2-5,CASSQELRQETQYF
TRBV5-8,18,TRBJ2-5,CASSLTRGLSRGQETQYF
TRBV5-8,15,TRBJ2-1,CASSPRGYGKSEQFF
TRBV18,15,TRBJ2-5,CASSTGTSGRTAQYF
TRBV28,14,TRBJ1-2,CASSYGTGSYGYTF
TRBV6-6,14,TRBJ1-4,CASRPQVRYEKLFF
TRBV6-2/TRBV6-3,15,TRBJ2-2,CASSFGGSDTGELFF
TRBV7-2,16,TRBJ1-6,CASSRLQGLTNSPLHF
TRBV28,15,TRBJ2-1,CASSATRRSYNEQFF
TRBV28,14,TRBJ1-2,CASSLSHGIYGYTF
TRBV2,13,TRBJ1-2,CASTPGQIYGYTF